This entry lists 21 T cell receptor beta chains sequenced from one sample in a study of low-dose radiotherapy and immunotherapy resistance in tumors. Time point: before trial treatment. Primers targeting TRAV and TRBV primed first-strand cDNA, covering alpha and beta chains. TCR amplification used 20 PCR cycles, a constant-region primer and a V-primer adapter. In TCRdb, the reads were re-called with MiXCR into one record per CDR3 protein. The table has nearly 95,000 distinct CDR3 sequences, just under 9.5% seen once; the top ten hold about 1%. The starting material was PBMCs, obtained before treatment. Source of these receptors: a male donor with prostate cancer.

This clonotype has a count of ten or more. The chain has TRBV27 and TRBJ2-7; 8 positions match TRBD1. CDR1 is MNHEY and CDR2 is SMNVEV in the germline V gene (reference sequence). With 3 bases clipped from V and 6 bases from J, the junction kept 7 bases outside the gene matches. The CDR3 spans 14 residues. The CDR3 spells CASSLRQGASEQYF. The CDR3 coding sequence is TGTGCCAGCAGTTTGAGGCAGGGGGCTTCCGAGCAGTACTTC.

Ten or more counts support this clonotype. The J gene is TRBJ1-1, the V gene TRBV30, with D possibly matching TRBD1 (5 bases). V gave up 4 bases and J gave up 1 base, with 10 bases separating them. This CDR3 is built from 13 residues. Germline V lookup: CDR1 GTSNPN, CDR2 SVGIG (reference sequence). The CDR3 region is CAWTRDGNTEAFF. The CDR3 coding sequence is TGTGCCTGGACTCGGGACGGGAACACTGAAGCTTTCTTT.

The chain joins TRBV13 to TRBJ2-1; D is possibly TRBD1 or TRBD2 (6 bases each). The CDR3 runs 16 residues. Trimming cost V 5 bases and J 3 bases, with 17 bases left between them. Looked up from germline, CDR1 is PRHDT and CDR2 is FYEKMQ (reference sequence). The CDR3 is CASSTPWGADYNEQFF. In DNA, the CDR3 is TGTGCCAGCAGCACCCCCTGGGGGGCGGACTACAATGAGCAGTTCTTC.

Many counts were recorded for this clonotype. The CDR3 region has the DNA TGTGCCAGCAGCCCACGAACTAGTTACGAGCAGTACTTC. Its translation is CASSPRTSYEQYF. The chain uses TRBV14 and TRBJ2-7; possibly TRBD2 for D (5 bases). The length of the CDR3 is 13 residues. Per germline, CDR1 SGHDN and CDR2 FVKESK. V was shortened by 4 bases and J by 4 bases, with 11 bases between the two germline ends. The full variable domain, in which reference TRBV14 and TRBJ2-7 provide the parts outside the CDR3, is EAGVTQFPSHSVIEKGQTVTLRCDPISGHDNLYWYRRVMGKEIKFLLHFVKESKQDESGMPNNRFLAERTGGTYSTLKVQPAELEDSGVYFCASSPRTSYEQYFGPGTRLTVT.

This clonotype was observed a few times. V is TRBV7-9 and J is TRBJ2-7; 9 bases map to TRBD1. Germline lookup yields CDR1 SEHNR and CDR2 FQNEAQ (reference sequence). The V and J ends lost 5 bases and 3 bases, in that order; junction bases with no gene match: 5. The CDR3 runs 14 residues. The CDR3 loop reads CASSQTDRGYEQYF. CDR3 DNA: TGTGCCAGCAGCCAGACGGACAGGGGCTACGAGCAGTACTTC.

This clonotype showed up many times. CDR3 sequence (DNA): TGTGCCAGCCTTCCGCCGGCAGGAGAGGACACTGAAGCTTTCTTT. Residues: CASLPPAGEDTEAFF. The chain recombines TRBV28 with TRBJ1-1; D unclear. CDR3 length: 15 residues. Germline loops: CDR1 MDHEN, CDR2 SYDVKM. The V end lost 8 bases, the J end lost 3 bases, and 19 bases lay between the germline ends.

This clonotype was counted between two and nine times. V usage is TRBV5-1 and J usage is TRBJ1-1; D not resolved. CDR1 is SGHRS, CDR2 YFSETQ, per germline. The CDR3 sequence is 13 residues long. Trimming took off 4 bases at V and 2 bases at J, with 9 bases between the two ends. The CDR3 loop is CASSLQSNTEAFF. The CDR3 DNA sequence: TGCGCCAGCAGCCTCCAGAGTAACACTGAAGCTTTCTTT.

This clonotype was recorded at least ten times. The rearrangement links TRBV19 to TRBJ2-5, with TRBD2 identical over 8 bases. V lost 4 bases to trimming and J lost 1 base; unmatched junction nucleotides: 2. This CDR3 has 14 residues. Germline CDR1 is LNHDA and CDR2 is SQIVND (reference sequence). The CDR3 loop is CASSTTSGQETQYF. Here the CDR3 DNA reads TGTGCCAGTAGTACCACTAGCGGCCAAGAGACCCAGTACTTC.

Regarding this clonotype: With only one base between it and a far larger clone, this is likely a read error. The chain has TRBV4-3 and TRBJ2-5, with 7 bases identical to TRBD1. The CDR3 has 16 residues. CDR1 is LGHNA, CDR2 YSLEER, per germline. V was clipped by 0 bases and J by 11 bases; unmatched bases: 15. CDR3 in amino acids: CASSQERDSLYNEQYF. In nucleotides, the CDR3 is TGCGCCAGCAGCCAAGAAAGGGACAGCCTCTACAATGAGCAGTACTTC.

A remark on this clonotype: The junction does not match germline at one end; this may be a read error. The rearrangement uses TRBV28 and TRBJ2-1; D ambiguous. The germline gives CDR1 MDHEN, CDR2 SYDVKM. This CDR3 region has 14 residues. The CDR3: CASRRGGSFNEQCF. CDR3 DNA sequence: TGTGCCAGCCGACGCGGTGGGTCGTTCAATGAGCAGTGCTTC.

In this sample, this clonotype turned up many times. V usage is TRBV6-1 and J usage is TRBJ1-6, with 7 bases matching TRBD1. V gave up 2 bases and J gave up 9 bases; unmatched junction bases: 7. This CDR3 has 15 residues. Looked up from germline, CDR1 is MNHNS and CDR2 is SASEGT. The CDR3 nucleotides read TGTGCCAGCAGTGAACGATCAGGGGGGAGTTCACCCCTCCACTTT. It is translated as CASSERSGGSSPLHF.

This clonotype was recorded at least ten times. The rearrangement links TRBV19 to TRBJ1-5; D uncertain. Trimming removed 7 bases at V and 4 bases at J, with 11 bases between. Germline CDR1 reads LNHDA; CDR2 reads SQIVND (reference sequence). This CDR3 spans 13 amino acids. The CDR3 region has the DNA TGTGCCAGTATTGCAGCGCCAAATCAGCCCCAGCATTTT. This translates into CASIAAPNQPQHF.

The chain links TRBV12-3 or TRBV12-4 to TRBJ1-1, with 7 bases matching TRBD1. V lost 7 bases, J lost 1 base, and 3 bases stayed unmatched. There are 13 residues in the CDR3. The CDR3 bases are TGTGCCAGCAAGGGACAGAGGAACACTGAAGCTTTCTTT. It is translated as CASKGQRNTEAFF.

Concerning this clonotype: The germline gene is not matched at one end of the junction; a read error may be the cause. The CDR3 DNA reads TGTGCCAGCAGCTTGGCGGGGGCCAGCACAGATACGCAGTATTTT. This translates into CASSLAGASTDTQYF. V and J are TRBV5-3 and TRBJ2-3; the D gene is possibly TRBD2 (7 bases). TRBV5-3 is filed as an ORF, its function uncertain. CDR3 length: 15 residues.

This clonotype was seen repeatedly, ten times or more. The chain is built from TRBV20-1 and TRBJ2-1, with 11 bases matching TRBD1. The CDR3 is 17 amino acids. The V segment lost 3 bases and the J segment 7 bases; nucleotides outside the gene matches: 14. Germline loops: CDR1 DFQATT, CDR2 SNEGSKA (reference sequence). The CDR3 DNA follows: TGCAGTGCTAGCCCTACCCTGGACAGGGGGCTAGGGAATGAGCAGTTCTTC. Translated, it gives CSASPTLDRGLGNEQFF.

This clonotype was seen ten or more times. The chain employs TRBV18 and TRBJ2-6, with TRBD1 identical over 9 bases. The CDR3 runs to 19 residues. Per the germline V gene, CDR1 is KGHSH and CDR2 is LQKENI. The junction had 6 bases not matched to a gene; V was cut back by 0 bases and J by 0 bases. The DNA for the CDR3 is TGTGCCAGCTCACCACCTAGGACAGGGGTTTACTCTGGGGCCAACGTCCTGACTTTC. Amino acid sequence: CASSPPRTGVYSGANVLTF.

There are many counts of this clonotype. This chain joins TRBV28 and TRBJ2-7; 8 bases line up with TRBD1. CDR3 length: 15 residues. Germline CDR1 MDHEN, CDR2 SYDVKM. V lost 2 bases, J lost 2 bases, and 5 bases stayed unmatched. This chain's CDR3 is CASSLPDRAAYEQYF. The DNA of the CDR3 is TGTGCCAGCAGTTTACCGGACAGGGCCGCCTACGAGCAGTACTTC.

This clonotype was observed at least ten times. The CDR3: CASSYSGPGHNSPLHF. The DNA for the CDR3 is TGTGCCAGCAGTTACTCAGGGCCAGGGCATAATTCACCCCTCCACTTT. J is TRBJ1-6 and V is TRBV6-5, with D perhaps matching TRBD1 (5 bases). Trimming removed 0 bases from V and 5 bases from J, with 11 bases in between. The germline V gene has CDR1 MNHEY and CDR2 SVGAGI. The CDR3 covers 16 residues.

The genes are TRBV18 and TRBJ1-3; D is unresolved. The CDR3 runs 14 residues. The V gene's germline CDR1 is KGHSH and CDR2 LQKENI. V was trimmed by 5 bases and J by 2 bases, leaving 10 bases between them. The CDR3 protein is CASSVDRTGNTIYF. In DNA, the CDR3 is TGTGCCAGCTCAGTCGATCGTACTGGAAACACCATATATTTT.

This clonotype has ten or more counts. This chain uses TRBV6-6 with TRBJ1-4, with TRBD1 as a possible D gene (6 bases). The CDR3 spans 17 residues. V was shortened by 2 bases and J by 6 bases, with 19 bases between the two germline ends. Germline V gives CDR1 MNHNY, CDR2 SVGAGI (reference sequence). The CDR3 here is CASSYGRGTGAHEKLFF. The CDR3 coding sequence is TGTGCCAGCAGTTACGGGAGGGGGACCGGGGCCCATGAAAAACTGTTTTTT.

This clonotype was seen repeatedly, ten times or more. The J gene is TRBJ2-1, the V gene TRBV7-2; 7 nucleotides match TRBD2. Germline lookup yields CDR1 SGHTA and CDR2 FQGNSA. V was pared by 5 bases and J by 5 bases, with 12 bases of the junction left unmatched. This CDR3 contains 16 residues. The CDR3 sequence: CASSPYGAGANNEQFF. The CDR3 DNA follows: TGTGCCAGCAGCCCCTACGGGGCGGGAGCGAACAATGAGCAGTTCTTC.